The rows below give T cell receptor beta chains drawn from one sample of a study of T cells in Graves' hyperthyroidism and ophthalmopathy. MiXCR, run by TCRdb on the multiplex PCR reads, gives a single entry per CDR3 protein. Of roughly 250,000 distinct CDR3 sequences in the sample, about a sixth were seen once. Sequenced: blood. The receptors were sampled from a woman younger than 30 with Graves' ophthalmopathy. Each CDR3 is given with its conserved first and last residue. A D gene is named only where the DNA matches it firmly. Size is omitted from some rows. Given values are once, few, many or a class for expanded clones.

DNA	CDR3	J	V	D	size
TGTGCCCGCAGTAAATTTTGGGGGACTAGCGGGATGGGCGAGCAGTACTTC	CARSKFWGTSGMGEQYF	TRBJ2-7	TRBV2	TRBD2	many
TGTGCCAGCAGCGAGGGACAGGGAATGGAAAAACTGTTTTTT	CASSEGQGMEKLFF	TRBJ1-4	TRBV4-2	TRBD1	many
TGCGGGGTGGCCGGGTCCTACGAGCAGTACTTC	CGVAGSYEQYF	TRBJ2-7	TRBV29-1	-	-
TGTGCCAGTAGGGTAAGCGGCTCGTACAATGAGCAGTTCTTC	CASRVSGSYNEQFF	TRBJ2-1	TRBV19	-	-
TGTGCCAGTAGTATCGGGGGGGCGAACACTGAAGCTTTCTTT	CASSIGGANTEAFF	TRBJ1-1	TRBV19	-	many
TGTGCCACCCAGCAGCGGGAGCAAGAGACCCAGTACTTC	CATQQREQETQYF	TRBJ2-5	TRBV28	TRBD2	many
TGTGCCAGCATCTCAGAGGGGTACGGCACCGGGGAGCTGTTTTTT	CASISEGYGTGELFF	TRBJ2-2	TRBV28	-	many
TGTGCCAGCAGTTTTCAGGTTAACACAGATACGCAGTATTTT	CASSFQVNTDTQYF	TRBJ2-3	TRBV12-3/TRBV12-4	-	many
TGTGCCAGCAGCTCCGACTCGTCTGGGGCCAACGTCCTGACTTTC	CASSSDSSGANVLTF	TRBJ2-6	TRBV7-3	-	few
TGCGCCAGCAGCCAAGAATATGGTGCCAGTTGGGAGCAGTACTTC	CASSQEYGASWEQYF	TRBJ2-7	TRBV4-3	-	few
TGCAGTGCTACAGCGGGACAGGGCCTCGCGGCCCAGCATTTT	CSATAGQGLAAQHF	TRBJ1-5	TRBV20-1	TRBD1	many
TGTGCCAGCAGCTTAGGGTGGGGAGGGCCGGGCACTGAAGCTTTCTTT	CASSLGWGGPGTEAFF	TRBJ1-1	TRBV7-8	-	many